This T cell receptor (beta chain) was identified during a study of CD8 T cells in ankylosing spondylitis. Points from the study as a whole: Typical of ankylosing spondylitis blood, it appeared, was a TCR beta motif of fewer than 10 highly homologous variants.

A few counts support this clonotype. Antigen specificity is unknown. It was by quantitative 5'-RACE with molecular barcodes that TCR beta libraries were made. Via MiXCR, TCRdb re-called the 5' RACE reads, giving one row per CDR3 protein. This table holds more than 250,000 distinct CDR3 sequences, 8% found once. Sequences were obtained from blood, either unsorted or a sorted T cell fraction (not recorded which). This receptor was taken from a male donor with ankylosing spondylitis.

CDR3 residues: CSVDWIPDMDEQFF. The CDR3 DNA reads TGCAGCGTTGATTGGATCCCGGACATGGATGAGCAGTTCTTC. The genes are TRBV29-1 and TRBJ2-1; D might be TRBD1 (5 bases). This CDR3 has 14 amino acids. V lost 3 bases to trimming and J lost 8 bases, with 17 bases between them. Per germline, CDR1 SQVTM and CDR2 ANQGSEA.